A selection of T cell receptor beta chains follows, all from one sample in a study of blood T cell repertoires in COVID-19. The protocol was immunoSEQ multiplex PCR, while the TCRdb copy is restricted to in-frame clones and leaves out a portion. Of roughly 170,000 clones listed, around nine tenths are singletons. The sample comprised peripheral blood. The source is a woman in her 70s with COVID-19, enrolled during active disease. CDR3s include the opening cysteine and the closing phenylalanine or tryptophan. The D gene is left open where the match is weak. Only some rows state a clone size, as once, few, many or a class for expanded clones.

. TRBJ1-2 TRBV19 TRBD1 TGTGCCAGTAGTCCAAGACAGGGGGCGACTGCTGGCTACACCTTC CASSPRQGATAGYTF
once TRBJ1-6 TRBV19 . TGTGCCAGTACCCCGGAGGGACGGAATAATTCACCCCTCCACTTT CASTPEGRNNSPLHF
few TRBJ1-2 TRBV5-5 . TGTGCCAGCAGCGCCGGGGTGGGCGGCTACACCTTC CASSAGVGGYTF
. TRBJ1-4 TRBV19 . TGTGCCAGTAGTATCGGACAGACGGTTCGGGCAACTAATGAAAAACTGTTTTTT CASSIGQTVRATNEKLFF
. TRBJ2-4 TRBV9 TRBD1 TGTGCCAGCAGCGGACAGGGGGCGGCAGCCAAAAACATTCAGTACTTC CASSGQGAAAKNIQYF
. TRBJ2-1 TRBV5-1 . TGCGCCAGCAGCTTGGACCAGGGTAGATCCAATGAGCAGTTCTTC CASSLDQGRSNEQFF
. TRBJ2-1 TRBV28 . TGTGCCAGCAGACAGGGTTTCTCCTACAATGAGCAGTTCTTC CASRQGFSYNEQFF
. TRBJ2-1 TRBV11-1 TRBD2 TGTGCCAGCAGCTTAGGTACTAGCGGTTACAATGAGCAGTTCTTC CASSLGTSGYNEQFF
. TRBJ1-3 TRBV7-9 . TGTGCCAGCAGCCCGGCAGGGATTTTCTCTGGAAACACCATATATTTT CASSPAGIFSGNTIYF
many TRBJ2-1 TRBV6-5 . TGTGCCAGCAGAATGGGACAAGCTTTTGGTGAGCAGTTCTTC CASRMGQAFGEQFF
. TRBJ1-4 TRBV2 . TGTGCCAGCAGTAGCACTGCAACTAATGAAAAACTGTTTTTT CASSSTATNEKLFF
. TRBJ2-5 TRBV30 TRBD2 TGTGCCTGGGAGGCGGGAGGGCCGGAAGAGACCCAGTACTTC CAWEAGGPEETQYF
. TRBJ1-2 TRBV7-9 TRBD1 TGTGCCAGCAGCTTGGGACAGAAGAGGGATGGCTACACCTTC CASSLGQKRDGYTF
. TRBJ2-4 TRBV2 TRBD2 TGTGCCAGCGGCGCCCAACTAGCGGTAGCCAAAAACATTCAGTACTTC CASGAQLAVAKNIQYF
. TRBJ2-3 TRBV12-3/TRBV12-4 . TGTGCCAGCAGTCGTAGCACAGATACGCAGTATTTT CASSRSTDTQYF
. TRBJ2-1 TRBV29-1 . TGCAGCGTTGATACCACCGGGACAATCATGCAGTTCTTC CSVDTTGTIMQFF
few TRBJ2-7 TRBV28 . TGTGCCAGCAGTTGGGCGTCAGCAAACTACGAGCAGTACTTC CASSWASANYEQYF
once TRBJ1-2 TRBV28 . TGTGCCAGCGGAGAGACCTATAGCTACACCTTC CASGETYSYTF
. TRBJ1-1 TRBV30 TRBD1 TGTGCCTGGAGGGGGGACAGGGTCGTAACTGAAGCTTTCTTT CAWRGDRVVTEAFF
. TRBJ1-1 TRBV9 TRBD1 TGTGCCAGCAGCGGCAAACAGGGGGCGACTCCCTATGAAGCTTTCTTT CASSGKQGATPYEAFF
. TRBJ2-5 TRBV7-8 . TGTGCCAGCAGCTTAGGGCGGGATGCGTTTCAAGAGACCCAGTACTTC CASSLGRDAFQETQYF
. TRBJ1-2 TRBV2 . TGTGCCAGCTCGGGAGGGGAATCCTTAGGAGGCTACACCTTC CASSGGESLGGYTF
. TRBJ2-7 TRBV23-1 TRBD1 TGCGCCAGCAGTCAACGGAGGACAGGGACGGGGAGCTCCTACGAGCAGTACTTC CASSQRRTGTGSSYEQYF
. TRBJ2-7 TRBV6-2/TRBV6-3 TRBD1 TGTGCCAGCAGTTATGTCGGGACAGGGCAGTACTTC CASSYVGTGQYF
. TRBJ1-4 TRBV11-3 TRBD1 TGTGCCAGCAGCTTAACAGGGGGCGTTGAAAAACTGTTTTTT CASSLTGGVEKLFF
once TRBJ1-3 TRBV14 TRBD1 TGTGCCAGCAGCCAAACCGGGACAGAGTACGCTGGAAACACCATATATTTT CASSQTGTEYAGNTIYF
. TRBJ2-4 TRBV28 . TGTGCCAGCAGGCGGGGTTTTGTAAACATTCAGTACTTC CASRRGFVNIQYF
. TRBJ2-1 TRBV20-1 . TGCAGTGCTAGTTACTCTTGGTCCAACGAGCAGTTCTTC CSASYSWSNEQFF
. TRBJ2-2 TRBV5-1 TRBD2 TGCGCCAGCAGCCTCCGGGCGACTAGCGGGGGGAACACCGGGGAGCTGTTTTTT CASSLRATSGGNTGELFF
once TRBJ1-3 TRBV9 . TGTGCCAGCAGCGTAGGGGGGCGAGTCTCTGGAAACACCATATATTTT CASSVGGRVSGNTIYF
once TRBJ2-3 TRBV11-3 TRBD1 TGTGCCAGCAGCAAAGAAGGGACAGGGTATGGGGGGACAGATACGCAGTATTTT CASSKEGTGYGGTDTQYF
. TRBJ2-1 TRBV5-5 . TGTGCCAGCATGAGGCCTAAGGGGATAGGCGAGCAGTTCTTC CASMRPKGIGEQFF
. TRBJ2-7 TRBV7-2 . TGTGCCAGCAGCTTAGGGGCTTACAGCTCCTACGAGCAGTACTTC CASSLGAYSSYEQYF
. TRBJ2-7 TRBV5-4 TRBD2 TGTGCCAGCAGCTTGCTAGCGGGAGGTTCCTCCTACGAGCAGTACTTC CASSLLAGGSSYEQYF
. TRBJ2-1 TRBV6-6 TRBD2 TGTGCCAGCAGTGGTGGGGGACTAGTCTTTACCGGTGAGCAGTTCTTC CASSGGGLVFTGEQFF
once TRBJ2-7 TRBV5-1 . TGCGCCAGCAGCTTGGGCAGTGCCTACGAGCAGTACTTC CASSLGSAYEQYF
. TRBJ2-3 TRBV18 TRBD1 TGTGCCAGCTCCGGGACAGGCACAGATACGCAGTATTTT CASSGTGTDTQYF
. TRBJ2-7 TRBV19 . TGTGCCAGTAGAAGAACGTCCGCGGTGGGCTACGAGCAGTACTTC CASRRTSAVGYEQYF
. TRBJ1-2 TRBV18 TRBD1 TGTGCCAGCTCACCGCTCGGGACAGGGGGCGCGAGCTATGGCTACACCTTC CASSPLGTGGASYGYTF
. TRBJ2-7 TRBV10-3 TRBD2 TGTGCCATCAGCGACAGACTAGCGGGCGGCGAGCAGTACTTC CAISDRLAGGEQYF
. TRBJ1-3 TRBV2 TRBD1 TGTGCCATCGACAGGGATCCCTCTGGAAACACCATATATTTT CAIDRDPSGNTIYF
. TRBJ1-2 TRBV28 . TGTGCCAGCAGTTTGGGTGTTGCGGGGGCTAAATTCTATGGCTACACCTTC CASSLGVAGAKFYGYTF